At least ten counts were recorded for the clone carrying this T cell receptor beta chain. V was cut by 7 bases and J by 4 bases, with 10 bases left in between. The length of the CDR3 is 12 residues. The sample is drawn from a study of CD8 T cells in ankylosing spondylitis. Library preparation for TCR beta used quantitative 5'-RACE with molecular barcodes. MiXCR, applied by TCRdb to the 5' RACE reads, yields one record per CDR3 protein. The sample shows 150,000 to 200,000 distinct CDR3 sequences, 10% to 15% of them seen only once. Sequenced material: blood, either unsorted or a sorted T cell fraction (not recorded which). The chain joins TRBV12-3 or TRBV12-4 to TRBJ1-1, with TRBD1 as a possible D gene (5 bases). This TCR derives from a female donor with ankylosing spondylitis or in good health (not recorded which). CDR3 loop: CASTRVGTEAFF. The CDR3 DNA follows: TGTGCCAGCACCAGGGTGGGCACTGAAGCTTTCTTT.